The present entry profiles one T cell receptor (beta chain) with its context. The antigen is undetermined. These data originate in a study of radiation and T cells in renal cell carcinoma. Described time point: blood 4 weeks post-SBRT, at nephrectomy. Sample treatment: 15 Gy SBRT to primary tumor, nephrectomy 4 weeks later. TCRdb's copy holds only in-frame clones and misses some; the assay was immunoSEQ multiplex PCR. Among 97,000 or so clones listed, 65% to 90% were seen once. Trimming left V 6 bases short and J 2 bases short, with 14 bases between. Germline CDR1 reads MGHRA; CDR2 reads YSYEKL. The CDR3 extends over 15 amino acids. Study-wide results and caveats: No pretreatment tumor biopsies were available for baseline clonotypes. In blood, top tumor clones expanded by 2 weeks, shrinking by 4.

This sequence joins TRBV4-1 and TRBJ1-3; D not certain. This sample comprised blood, obtained from a patient whose treatment included radiotherapy and nephrectomy. The TCR sequence derives from a man aged 55 to 70 with renal cell carcinoma. In DNA form, the CDR3 reads TGCGCCAGCAGTCCCGGGGTGGGAGCTGGAAACACCATATATTTT. This sequence encodes CASSPGVGAGNTIYF.